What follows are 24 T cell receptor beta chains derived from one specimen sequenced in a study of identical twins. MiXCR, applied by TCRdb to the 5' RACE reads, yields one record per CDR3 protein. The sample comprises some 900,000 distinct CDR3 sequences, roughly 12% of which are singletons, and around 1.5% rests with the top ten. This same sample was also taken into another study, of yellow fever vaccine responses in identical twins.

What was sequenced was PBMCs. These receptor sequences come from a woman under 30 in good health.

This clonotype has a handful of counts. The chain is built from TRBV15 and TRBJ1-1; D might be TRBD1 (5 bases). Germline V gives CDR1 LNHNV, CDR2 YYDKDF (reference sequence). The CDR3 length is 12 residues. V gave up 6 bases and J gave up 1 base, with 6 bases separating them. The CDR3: CATRGPNTEAFF. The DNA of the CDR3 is TGTGCCACCAGGGGACCGAACACTGAAGCTTTCTTT.

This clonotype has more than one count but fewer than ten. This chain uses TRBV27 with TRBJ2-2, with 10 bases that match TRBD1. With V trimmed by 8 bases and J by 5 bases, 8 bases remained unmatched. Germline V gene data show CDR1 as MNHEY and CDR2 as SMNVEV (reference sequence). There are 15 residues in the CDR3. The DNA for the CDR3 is TGTGCCAGCGGAAGGGACAGGGGTCCAACCGGGGAGCTGTTTTTT. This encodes CASGRDRGPTGELFF.

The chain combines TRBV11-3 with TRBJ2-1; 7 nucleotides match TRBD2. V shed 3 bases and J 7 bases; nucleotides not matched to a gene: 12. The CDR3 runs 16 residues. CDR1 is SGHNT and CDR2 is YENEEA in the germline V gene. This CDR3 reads CASSLETSSPRNEQFF. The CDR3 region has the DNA TGTGCCAGCAGCTTGGAGACTAGCAGTCCGCGGAATGAGCAGTTCTTC.

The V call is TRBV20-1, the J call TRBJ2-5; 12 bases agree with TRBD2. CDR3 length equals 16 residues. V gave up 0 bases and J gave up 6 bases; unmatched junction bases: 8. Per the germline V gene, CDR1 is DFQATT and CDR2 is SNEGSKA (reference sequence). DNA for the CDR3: TGCAGTGCTAGAGATGGTCTAGCGGGGGGGAAACAGACCCAGTACTTC. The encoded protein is CSARDGLAGGKQTQYF.

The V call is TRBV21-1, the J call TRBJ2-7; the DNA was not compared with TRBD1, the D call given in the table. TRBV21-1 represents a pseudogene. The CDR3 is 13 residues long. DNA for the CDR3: TGTGCCAGCCTAGGGGCACCTACCTACGAGCAGTACTTC. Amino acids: CASLGAPTYEQYF.

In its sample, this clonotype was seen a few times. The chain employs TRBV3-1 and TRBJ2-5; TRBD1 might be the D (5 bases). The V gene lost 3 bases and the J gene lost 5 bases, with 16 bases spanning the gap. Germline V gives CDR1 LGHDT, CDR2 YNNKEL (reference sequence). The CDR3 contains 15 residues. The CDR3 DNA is TGTGCCAGCAGCCAGATACAGGAGACTGGGGAGACCCAGTACTTC. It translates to CASSQIQETGETQYF.

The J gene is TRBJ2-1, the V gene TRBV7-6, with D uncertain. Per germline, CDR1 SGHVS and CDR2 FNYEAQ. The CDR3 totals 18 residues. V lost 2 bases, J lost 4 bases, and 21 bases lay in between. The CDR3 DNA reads TGTGCCAGCAGCTTATTTTCAGGTGAGAACGTCGGTTACAATGAGCAGTTCTTC. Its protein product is CASSLFSGENVGYNEQFF.

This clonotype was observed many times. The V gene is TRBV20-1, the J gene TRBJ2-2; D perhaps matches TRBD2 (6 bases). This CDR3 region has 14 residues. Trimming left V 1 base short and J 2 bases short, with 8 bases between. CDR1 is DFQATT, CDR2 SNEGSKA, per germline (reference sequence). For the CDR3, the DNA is TGCAGTGCTAGAGTGGGGGGTAACACCGGGGAGCTGTTTTTT. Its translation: CSARVGGNTGELFF.

The CDR3 nucleotides are TGTGCCAGCAGTTTAACTAGCGGGAGTTTGGGGAACATTCAGTACTTC. It yields the protein CASSLTSGSLGNIQYF. The chain carries TRBV27 and TRBJ2-4; 11 nucleotides align to TRBD2. Per germline, CDR1 MNHEY and CDR2 SMNVEV (reference sequence). With 2 bases clipped from V and 7 bases from J, the junction kept 7 bases outside the gene matches. The CDR3 is 16 amino acids.

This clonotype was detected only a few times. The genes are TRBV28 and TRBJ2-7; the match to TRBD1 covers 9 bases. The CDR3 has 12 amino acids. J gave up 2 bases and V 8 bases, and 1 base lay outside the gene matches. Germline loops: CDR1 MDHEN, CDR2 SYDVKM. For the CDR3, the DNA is TGTGCCAGCGGGGACAGGGCCTACGAGCAGTACGTC. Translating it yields CASGDRAYEQYV.

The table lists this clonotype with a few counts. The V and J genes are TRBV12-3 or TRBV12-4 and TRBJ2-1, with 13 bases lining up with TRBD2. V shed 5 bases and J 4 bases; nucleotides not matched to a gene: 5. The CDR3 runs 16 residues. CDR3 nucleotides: TGTGCCAGCAGTCCTGGGACTAGCGGGGTATACAATGAGCAGTTCTTC. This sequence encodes CASSPGTSGVYNEQFF.

DNA of the CDR3: TGTGCCAGCAGCCATTTAGCGGGCCCTCCCTACGAGCAGTACTTC. The encoded protein is CASSHLAGPPYEQYF. The V and J genes are TRBV3-1 and TRBJ2-7; 7 bases align to TRBD2. The CDR3 contains 15 residues. Trimming at V came to 3 bases and at J to 2 bases, leaving 7 bases not matched to a gene. Germline CDR1 reads LGHDT; CDR2 reads YNNKEL (reference sequence).

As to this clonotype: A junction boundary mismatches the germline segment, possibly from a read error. CDR3 nucleotide sequence: TGCAGTGCCAGAGGGACTGATTCTAGCACAGATACGCAGTATTTT. Its translation: CSARGTDSSTDTQYF. V is TRBV20-1 and J is TRBJ2-3, with D tentatively TRBD2 (6 bases). The length of the CDR3 is 15 residues. Germline CDR1 reads DFQATT; CDR2 reads SNEGSKA (reference sequence).

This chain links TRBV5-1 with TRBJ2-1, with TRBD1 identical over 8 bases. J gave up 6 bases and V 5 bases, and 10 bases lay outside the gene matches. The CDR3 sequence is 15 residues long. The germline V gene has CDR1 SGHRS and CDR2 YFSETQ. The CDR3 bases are TGCGCCAGCAGTCTATCGGACAGGGTTGTCAATGAGCAGTTCTTC. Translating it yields CASSLSDRVVNEQFF.

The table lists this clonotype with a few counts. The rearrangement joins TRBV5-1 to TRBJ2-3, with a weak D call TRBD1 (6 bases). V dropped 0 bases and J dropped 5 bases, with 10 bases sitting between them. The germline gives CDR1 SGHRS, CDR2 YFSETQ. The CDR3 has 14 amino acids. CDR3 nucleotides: TGCGCCAGCAGCTTGGTACAGGGTTTAGATACGCAGTATTTT. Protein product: CASSLVQGLDTQYF.

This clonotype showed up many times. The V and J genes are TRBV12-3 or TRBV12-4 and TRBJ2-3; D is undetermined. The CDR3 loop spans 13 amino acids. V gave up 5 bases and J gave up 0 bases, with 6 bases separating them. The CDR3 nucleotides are TGTGCCAGCAGTCAGATCAGCACAGATACGCAGTATTTT. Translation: CASSQISTDTQYF.

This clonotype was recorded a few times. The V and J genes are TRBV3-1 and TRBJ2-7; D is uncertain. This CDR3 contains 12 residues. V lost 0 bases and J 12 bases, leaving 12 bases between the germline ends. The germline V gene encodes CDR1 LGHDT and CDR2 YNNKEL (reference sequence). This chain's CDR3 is CASSQDLLAPYF. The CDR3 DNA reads TGTGCCAGCAGCCAAGATCTTTTGGCACCGTACTTC.

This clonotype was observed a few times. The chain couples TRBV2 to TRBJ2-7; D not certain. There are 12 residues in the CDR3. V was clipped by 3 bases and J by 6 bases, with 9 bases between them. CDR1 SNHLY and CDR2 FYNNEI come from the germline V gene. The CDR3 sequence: CASSEESPEQYF. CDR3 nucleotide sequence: TGTGCCAGCAGTGAGGAAAGTCCCGAGCAGTACTTC.

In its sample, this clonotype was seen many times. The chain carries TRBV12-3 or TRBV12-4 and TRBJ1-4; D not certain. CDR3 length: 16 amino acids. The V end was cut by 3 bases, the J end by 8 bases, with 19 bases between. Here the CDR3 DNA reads TGTGCCAGCAGTTTCCTGGGTCCAAGGGCAACGGAAAAACTGTTTTTT. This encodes CASSFLGPRATEKLFF.

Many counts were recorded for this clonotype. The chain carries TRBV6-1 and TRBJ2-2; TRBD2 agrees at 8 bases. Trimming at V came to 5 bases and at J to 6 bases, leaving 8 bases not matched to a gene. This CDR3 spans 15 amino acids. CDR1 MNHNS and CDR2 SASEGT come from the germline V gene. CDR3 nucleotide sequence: TGTGCCAGCAGTCTGGGACTAGAAGGGGCCGGGGAGCTGTTTTTT. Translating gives CASSLGLEGAGELFF.

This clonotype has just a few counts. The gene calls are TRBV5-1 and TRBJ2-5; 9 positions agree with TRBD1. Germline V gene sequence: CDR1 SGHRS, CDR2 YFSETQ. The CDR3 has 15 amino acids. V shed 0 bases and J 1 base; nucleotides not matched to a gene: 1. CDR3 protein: CASSLGDRAQETQYF. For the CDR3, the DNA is TGCGCCAGCAGCTTGGGGGACAGGGCCCAAGAGACCCAGTACTTC.

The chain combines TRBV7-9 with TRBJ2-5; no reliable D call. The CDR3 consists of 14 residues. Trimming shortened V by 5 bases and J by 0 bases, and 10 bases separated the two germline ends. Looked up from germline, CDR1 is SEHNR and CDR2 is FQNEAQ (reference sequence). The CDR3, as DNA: TGTGCCAGCAGCCCCACAGCGAACCAAGAGACCCAGTACTTC. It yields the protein CASSPTANQETQYF.

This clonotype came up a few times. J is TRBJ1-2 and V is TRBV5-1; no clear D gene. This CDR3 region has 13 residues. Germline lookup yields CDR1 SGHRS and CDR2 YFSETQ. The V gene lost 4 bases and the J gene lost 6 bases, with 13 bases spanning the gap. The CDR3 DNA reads TGCGCCAGCAGCGCGCGGGATTGGGATGGCTACACCTTC. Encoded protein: CASSARDWDGYTF.

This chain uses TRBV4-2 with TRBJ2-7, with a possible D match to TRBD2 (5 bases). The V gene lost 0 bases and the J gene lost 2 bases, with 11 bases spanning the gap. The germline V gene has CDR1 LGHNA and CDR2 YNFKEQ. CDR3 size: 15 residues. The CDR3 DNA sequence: TGTGCCAGCAGCCAAGACTCCCGGGAACCCTACGAGCAGTACTTC. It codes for CASSQDSREPYEQYF.